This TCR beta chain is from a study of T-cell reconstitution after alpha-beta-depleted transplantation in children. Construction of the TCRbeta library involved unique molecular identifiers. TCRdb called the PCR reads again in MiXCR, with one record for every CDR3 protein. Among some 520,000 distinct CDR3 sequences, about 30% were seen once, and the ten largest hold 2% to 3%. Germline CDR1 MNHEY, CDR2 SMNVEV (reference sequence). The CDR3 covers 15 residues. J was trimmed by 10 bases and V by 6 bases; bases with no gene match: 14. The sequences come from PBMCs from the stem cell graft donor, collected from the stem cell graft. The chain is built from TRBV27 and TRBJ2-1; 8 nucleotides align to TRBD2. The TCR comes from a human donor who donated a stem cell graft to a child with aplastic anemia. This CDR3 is CASSEIGPGGGEQFF. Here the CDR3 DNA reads TGTGCCAGCAGCGAGATAGGCCCGGGCGGGGGGGAGCAGTTCTTC.